This T cell receptor (beta chain) emerged from a study of T-cell memory formation after mild COVID-19 (dated by TCRdb to the early 2020s). For the study in its entirety: TCR sequence clusters from the two donors were largely donor specific. In a couple of donors, T-cell clones that expanded and contracted after mild COVID-19 were tracked by sequencing TCRalpha and TCRbeta repertoires over time. Two young, previously healthy adult volunteers made up the cohort, one male and one female.

The research as a whole found: The second-wave clones that peaked on day 37 were not confirmed to be SARS-CoV-2 specific. Balanced CD4/CD8 phenotypes were observed for clones contracting from day 15 to 85, whereas a bias towards CD4+ was observed for a second wave of clones expanding from day 15 to 37. Contracting CD4+ clones were found mainly in CM and EM memory subsets, while CD8+ clones were enriched in EMRA. The study covered only a couple of mild cases, and larger cohorts including severe cases with pre-infection samples were considered necessary. The detection of some responding clones in pre-infection memory suggests that pre-existing cross-reactive memory T cells joined the SARS-CoV-2 response.

TCRdb shows the sequencer as Illumina NovaSeq 6000. Using 5'RACE with constant-segment primers, TCRalpha and TCRbeta cDNA libraries were constructed, with sample barcodes and unique molecular identifiers added in the process. RNA was extracted from every sample with Trizol reagent. The libraries were amplified in two PCR steps, and the second step added a second sample barcode and Illumina TruSeq adapters. Sequencing of the libraries was done on an Illumina NovaSeq, producing 2 x 150 bp paired-end reads. The original methods were these. Reads were demultiplexed and collapsed into UMI-guided consensus sequences with migec v1.2.7. Using mixcr v2.1.11, UMI consensuses were aligned to TRA and TRB V and J templates and then assembled into clonotypes. Clonotypes were classified as expanded or contracted when called significant by both edgeR and NoisET, with noise models trained on biological replicates. For edgeR calls, a false discovery rate-adjusted p below 0.01 and a log2 fold-change threshold of 1 were applied. PCA with hierarchical clustering of max-normalized trajectories of the 1000 most abundant clonotypes was used as exploratory dynamics analysis. The CD4 or CD8 phenotype of responding clones was assigned using the separately sequenced CD4+ and CD8+ repertoires. TCRdb applied fastp at Q25 and MiXCR to the public reads, then kept only in-frame beta chains. Here each entry gathers all rows of one CDR3 protein and keeps the most common genes and DNA. The authors' filters were not applied to this entry. The table for this sample lists under 250,000 distinct CDR3 sequences; under 12% of them were counted only once. Approximately 2.8% of the sample comes from the top ten.

Ficoll-Paque density gradient centrifugation was the method used to isolate PBMCs. A remark on this clonotype: Its antigen is currently not known. No base-level quality is on record; no much larger clone is a single base apart.

V is shortened by 2 bases, J by 1 base, and the region joining them spans 8 bases. Based on the germline V gene, the CDR1 and CDR2 sequences are SGHRS and YFSETQ. The CDR3 goes from the cysteine to the phenylalanine over 14 residues. The CDR3 DNA has 42 bases and is translated from base 1. The sequence derives from a man between 18 and 29 years old who had mild COVID-19 (a few samples of this study predate the infection). The sample titles of this study are shuffled in the database, so cell type and time point are left out; the donor was told from shared clones. The sample taken for sequencing was PBMCs or a T cell subset sorted from them (not recorded which). Recombination joined TRBV5-1 with TRBJ2-3, with a tentative D gene TRBD2 over 5 matching bases. This receptor carries the CDR3 CASSFVGGTDTQYF. The nucleotide sequence reads as follows: TGCGCCAGCAGCTTCGTCGGGGGCACAGATACGCAGTATTTT.